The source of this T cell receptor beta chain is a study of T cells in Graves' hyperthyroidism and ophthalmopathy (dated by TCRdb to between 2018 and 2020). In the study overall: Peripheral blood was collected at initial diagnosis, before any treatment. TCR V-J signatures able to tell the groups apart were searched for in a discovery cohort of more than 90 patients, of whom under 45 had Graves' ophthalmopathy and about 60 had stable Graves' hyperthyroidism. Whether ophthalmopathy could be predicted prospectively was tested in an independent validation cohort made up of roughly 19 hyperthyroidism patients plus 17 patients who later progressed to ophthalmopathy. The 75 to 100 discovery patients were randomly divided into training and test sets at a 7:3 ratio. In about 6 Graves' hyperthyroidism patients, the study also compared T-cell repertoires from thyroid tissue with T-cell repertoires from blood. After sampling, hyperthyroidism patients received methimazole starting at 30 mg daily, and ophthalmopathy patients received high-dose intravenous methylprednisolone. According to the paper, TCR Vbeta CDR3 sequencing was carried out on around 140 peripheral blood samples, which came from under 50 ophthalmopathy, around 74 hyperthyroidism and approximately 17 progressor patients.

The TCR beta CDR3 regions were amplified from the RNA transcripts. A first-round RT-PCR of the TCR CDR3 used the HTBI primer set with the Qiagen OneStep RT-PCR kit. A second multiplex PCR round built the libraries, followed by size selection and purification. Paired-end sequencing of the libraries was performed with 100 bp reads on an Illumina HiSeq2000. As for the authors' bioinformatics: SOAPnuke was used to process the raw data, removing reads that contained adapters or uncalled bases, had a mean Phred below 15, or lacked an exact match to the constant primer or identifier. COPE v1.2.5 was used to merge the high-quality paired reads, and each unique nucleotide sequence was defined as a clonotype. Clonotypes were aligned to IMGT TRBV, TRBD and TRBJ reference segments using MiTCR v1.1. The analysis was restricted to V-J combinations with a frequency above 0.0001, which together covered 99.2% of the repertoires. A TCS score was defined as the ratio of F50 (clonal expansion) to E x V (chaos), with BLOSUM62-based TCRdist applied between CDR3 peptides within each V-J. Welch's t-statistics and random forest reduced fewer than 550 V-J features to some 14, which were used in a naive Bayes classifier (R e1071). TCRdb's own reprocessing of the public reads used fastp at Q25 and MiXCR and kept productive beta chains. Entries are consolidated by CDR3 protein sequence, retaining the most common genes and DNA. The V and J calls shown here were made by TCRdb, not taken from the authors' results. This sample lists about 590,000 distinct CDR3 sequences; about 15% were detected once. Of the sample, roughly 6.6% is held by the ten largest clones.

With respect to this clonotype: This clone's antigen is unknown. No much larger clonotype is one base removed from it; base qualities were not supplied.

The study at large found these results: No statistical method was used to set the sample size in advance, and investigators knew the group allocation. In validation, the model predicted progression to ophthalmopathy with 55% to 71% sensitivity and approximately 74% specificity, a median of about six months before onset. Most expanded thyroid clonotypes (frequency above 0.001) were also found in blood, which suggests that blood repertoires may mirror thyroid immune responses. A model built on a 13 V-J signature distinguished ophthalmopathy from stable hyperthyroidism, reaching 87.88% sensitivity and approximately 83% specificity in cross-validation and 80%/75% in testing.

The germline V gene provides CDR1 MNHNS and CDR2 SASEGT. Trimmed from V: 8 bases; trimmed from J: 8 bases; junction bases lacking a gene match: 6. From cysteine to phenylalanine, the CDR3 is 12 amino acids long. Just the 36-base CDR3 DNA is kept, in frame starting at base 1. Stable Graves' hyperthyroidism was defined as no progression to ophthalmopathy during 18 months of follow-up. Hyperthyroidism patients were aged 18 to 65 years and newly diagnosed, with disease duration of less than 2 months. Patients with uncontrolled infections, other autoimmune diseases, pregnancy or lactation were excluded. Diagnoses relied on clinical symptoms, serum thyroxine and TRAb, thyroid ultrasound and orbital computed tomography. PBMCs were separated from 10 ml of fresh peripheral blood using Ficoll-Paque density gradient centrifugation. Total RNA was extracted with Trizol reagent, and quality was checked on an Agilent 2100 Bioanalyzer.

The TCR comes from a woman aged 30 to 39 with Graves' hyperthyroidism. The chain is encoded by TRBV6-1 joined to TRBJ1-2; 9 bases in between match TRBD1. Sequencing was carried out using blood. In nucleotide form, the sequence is TGTGCCAGCCCCGGGACAGGGAGAGGCTACACCTTC. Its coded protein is CASPGTGRGYTF.